Below are 8 T cell receptor beta chains sequenced from a single sample in a study of T cell clonality in common variable immunodeficiency. Sequencing was performed with immunoSEQ multiplex PCR; in TCRdb, only in-frame clones are kept and a portion is missing. This repertoire holds around 42,000 clones, and none appear only once. The sequenced material came from peripheral blood mononuclear cells. The receptors stem from a person aged 18-69 years in good health.

This clone was seen at least ten times. The CDR3 extends 3 residues past the end of the read, so its final part is completed from the germline J gene. This chain links TRBV19 with TRBJ2-1; unclear D gene. Germline V gene lookup returns CDR1 LNHDA and CDR2 SQIVND (reference sequence). V was shortened by 1 base and J by 4 bases, with 8 bases between the two germline ends. CDR3 length: 14 amino acids. The CDR3 sequence: CASSIAFRYNEQFF. CDR3 DNA (partial): TGTGCCAGTAGTATAGCGTTCAGATACAATGAG.

This clone showed up many times. The sequence runs out 3 residues before the end of the CDR3; the remainder is reconstructed from the germline J gene. The chain uses TRBV14 and TRBJ2-2; 11 nucleotides match TRBD2. This CDR3 is 17 amino acids long. Germline V gene lookup returns CDR1 SGHDN and CDR2 FVKESK. Trimming cost V 4 bases and J 3 bases; bases outside gene matches: 7. Incomplete CDR3 DNA: TGTGCCAGCAGCCCGAAGTGGGGACTAGCGGACACCGGGGAG. Translated: CASSPKWGLADTGE. The CDR3 as a whole reads CASSPKWGLADTGELFF. Looking up the rest from reference TRBV14 and TRBJ2-2 gives the full variable domain: EAGVTQFPSHSVIEKGQTVTLRCDPISGHDNLYWYRRVMGKEIKFLLHFVKESKQDESGMPNNRFLAERTGGTYSTLKVQPAELEDSGVYFCASSPKWGLADTGELFFGEGSRLTVL.

This clone was seen at least ten times. This CDR3 is CSATPFRPGTSGRAYNEQFF. The part of the CDR3 DNA that was read is TGCAGTGCTACGCCGTTCAGACCGGGGACTAGCGGGAGGGCCTACAATGAG. The rearrangement uses TRBV20-1 and TRBJ2-1; TRBD2 aligns across 16 bases. The read finishes 3 residues shy of the CDR3 end, and the germline J gene is used to complete it. V lost 4 bases, J lost 2 bases, and 14 bases stayed unmatched. The V gene's germline CDR1 is DFQATT and CDR2 SNEGSKA (reference sequence). The CDR3 spans 20 residues.

This clone has a count of ten or more. Read coverage stops 3 residues before the CDR3 terminus; the germline J gene supplies the remainder. The chain carries TRBV20-1 and TRBJ1-6; TRBD1 matches 7 bases. CDR1 and CDR2 from the germline V gene are DFQATT and SNEGSKA (reference sequence). After removal of 6 bases from V and 5 bases from J, the junction contained 7 bases not matched to a gene. This CDR3 region has 14 residues. The CDR3 loop is CSAHSGTDNSPLHF. CDR3 bases read: TGCAGTGCCCACTCCGGGACAGATAATTCACCC.

This clone was detected only a few times. Sequencing ends 3 residues short of the CDR3 end; the germline J gene provides the rest. The J gene is TRBJ1-2, the V gene TRBV7-8; D perhaps matches TRBD1 (5 bases). Germline V gene lookup returns CDR1 SGHVS and CDR2 FQNEAQ. The CDR3 extends over 15 amino acids. The DNA read from the CDR3 is TGTGCCAGCAGCTCCCGAAGGGGCCCCGGTAGTGAC. Encoded protein: CASSSRRGPGSD. The full CDR3 reads CASSSRRGPGSDYTF.

In its sample, this clone was seen a few times. The sequence runs out 3 residues before the end of the CDR3; the remainder is reconstructed from the germline J gene. The chain couples TRBV2 to TRBJ1-4, with unresolved D. Germline loops: CDR1 SNHLY, CDR2 FYNNEI. CDR3 length: 14 amino acids. The CDR3: CASSRMRGNSPLFF. The sequenced part of the CDR3 DNA is TGTGCCAGCAGTCGTATGCGGGGTAATTCGCCA. The complete variable domain, with remaining parts taken from reference TRBV2 and TRBJ1-4, reads EPEVTQTPSHQVTQMGQEVILRCVPISNHLYFYWYRQILGQKVEFLVSFYNNEISEKSEIFDDQFSVERPDGSNFTLKIRSTKLEDSAMYFCASSRMRGNSPLFFGSGTQLSVL.

This clone is judged medium-sized. The read terminates 3 residues ahead of where the CDR3 ends, so the germline J gene completes it. This rearrangement joins TRBV6-4 to TRBJ2-3, with 8 positions matching TRBD2. V lost 3 bases, J lost 1 base, and 0 bases stayed unmatched. Per germline, CDR1 MRHNA and CDR2 SNTAGT. The length of the CDR3 is 14 residues. The CDR3: CASSEAGGTDTQYF. CDR3 bases read: TGTGCCAGCAGTGAAGCGGGAGGCACAGATACG.

The table lists this clone with many counts. The CDR3 end is not reached by the read, which stops 3 residues before it; the germline J gene fills it in. This rearrangement joins TRBV5-1 to TRBJ2-7; D is perhaps TRBD2 (5 bases). Between the trimmed V and J ends, which lost 0 bases and 3 bases, there was a span of 10 bases. The CDR3 consists of 14 residues. In germline, CDR1 is SGHRS, CDR2 YFSETQ. The DNA read from the CDR3 is TGCGCCAGCAGCTTGGCGACTACTAGCTACGAG. It specifies CASSLATTSYE. The complete CDR3 reads CASSLATTSYEQYF.